Listed below are T cell receptor beta chains from one sample, sequenced in a study of breast tumors, draining lymph nodes, adjacent tissues. One entry per CDR3 protein, called by TCRdb with MiXCR from the multiplex PCR reads. The sample lists 120,000 or so distinct CDR3 sequences, about 20% occurring once. The sample was axillary lymph node tissue. The receptors stem from a female donor with breast cancer. Some clones in this sample may be carry-over from other donors' samples. The CDR3 runs from the conserved cysteine through the conserved F or W. D genes are given only for firm matches. Clone size is stated in some rows and not others, as once, few, many or a class when expanded.

TGTGCCAGCAGCGCAATCCTCACTAGCGCGAGCCGGGAGCTGTTTTTT,CASSAILTSASRELFF,TRBD2,TRBJ2-2,TRBV9,many
TGCAGTGCTAGAGTACTAGCGGGAGGGCCCCATACGCAGTATTTT,CSARVLAGGPHTQYF,TRBD2,TRBJ2-3,TRBV20-1,many
TGTGCCTGGAATACGGGGAACTCTGGAAACACCGTATATTTT,CAWNTGNSGNTVYF,.,TRBJ1-3,TRBV30,.
TGCAGTGCTAGAGATCATGGGGGGACTGGGGCCAACGTCCTGACTTTC,CSARDHGGTGANVLTF,.,TRBJ2-6,TRBV20-1,many
TGTGCCAGCAGCTGGACTAGCGGGGATTTTCGAGAGACCCAGTACTTC,CASSWTSGDFRETQYF,TRBD2,TRBJ2-5,TRBV6-2/TRBV6-3,.
TGTGCCAGCAGAAACCGGGACAGGAACACTGAAGCTTTCTTT,CASRNRDRNTEAFF,TRBD1,TRBJ1-1,TRBV6-5,.
TGCGCCAGCAGCTTGGTGGGACAGGGTTCACCCCTCCACTTT,CASSLVGQGSPLHF,TRBD1,TRBJ1-6,TRBV5-1,many
TGCAGCGTAGCTTCGGACGGGACCCAGTACTTC,CSVASDGTQYF,.,TRBJ2-5,TRBV29-1,many
TGCAGTGCTGGGGGACAGGGGCCATCCTACGAGCAGTACTTC,CSAGGQGPSYEQYF,TRBD1,TRBJ2-7,TRBV20-1,many
TGTGCCAGCAGAGGCGCAGGTGTACCCAATACGCAGTATTTT,CASRGAGVPNTQYF,.,TRBJ2-3,TRBV5-6,many
TGTGCCAGCAGCGGCCCGGCAGCGGGGGGTACAGATACGCAGTATTTT,CASSGPAAGGTDTQYF,TRBD2,TRBJ2-3,TRBV5-6,few
TGCAGTGCTAGAGATGTACTAGCGGGGGGGAGCTCCTACAATGAGCAGTTCTTC,CSARDVLAGGSSYNEQFF,TRBD2,TRBJ2-1,TRBV20-1,many
TGCAGCGTTGATAAGGAGAGCTCCTACAATGAGCAGTTCTTC,CSVDKESSYNEQFF,.,TRBJ2-1,TRBV29-1,many
TGTGCCAGCAGCAGATATAGCGGGGCCAACGTCCTGACTTTC,CASSRYSGANVLTF,.,TRBJ2-6,TRBV11-2,many